This T cell receptor (beta chain) was identified in a study of T cell clones after liver transplantation. Across the whole study: Three of eight recipients were HCV-positive; others had non-autoimmune, non-viral indications. Draws occurred before transplant, before withdrawal, and after complete or failed withdrawal. Patients counted as tolerant after at least one year off all immunosuppression, enzymes not exceeding twice normal. Without induction therapy, subjects received standard immunosuppression until 12-24 months post-transplant.

The protocol was immunoSEQ multiplex PCR, while the TCRdb copy is restricted to in-frame clones and leaves out a portion. This table holds some 61,000 clones, 60% to 80% found once. Sequenced material: CD4+ T cells from blood, taken at the 22-month timepoint. The receptor was isolated from a human patient who received a liver transplant. Some T cells could come from the graft donor.

The CDR3 loop is CASSQDEGESGGKLFF. In DNA, the CDR3 is TGTGCCAGCAGCCAAGATGAGGGGGAAAGCGGCGGAAAACTGTTTTTT. The chain employs TRBV4-2 and TRBJ1-4; D is perhaps TRBD1 (6 bases). This CDR3 is 16 amino acids long. Trimming pared 0 bases from V and 10 bases from J, leaving 18 bases between. CDR1 and CDR2 (germline): LGHNA, YNFKEQ.